The T cell receptor (beta chain) under discussion was sequenced for a study of blood T cells in healthy people across ages. Overall study findings and caveats: Older age coincided with a roughly linear decline in TCR beta diversity per million T cells.

Total RNA, at least 5.5 micrograms per sample, was extracted from PBMCs. Next came a second PCR, run for 7 to 11 cycles, which used a sample-barcoded 5' primer along with a J-beta primer mix. Each single sample gave us at least 2.5 million CDR3-containing paired-end reads. Each CDR3 protein gets one entry after TCRdb re-called the 5' RACE reads with MiXCR. The sample lists 800,000 or so distinct CDR3 sequences, 46% occurring once. Points on this clonotype: Its specificity is unknown.

This receptor was taken from a man at least 80 years old in good health. Sequences were obtained from blood.

CDR3 residues: CASSSRLAGGTISTDTQYF. The CDR3 region has the DNA TGCGCCAGCAGCTCCAGACTAGCGGGAGGCACAATTAGCACAGATACGCAGTATTTT. The V call is TRBV5-1, the J call TRBJ2-3; 13 bases match TRBD2. Trimming took 3 bases from V and 0 from J; bases not matched to a gene: 10. This CDR3 comprises 19 residues. Germline lookup yields CDR1 SGHRS and CDR2 YFSETQ.